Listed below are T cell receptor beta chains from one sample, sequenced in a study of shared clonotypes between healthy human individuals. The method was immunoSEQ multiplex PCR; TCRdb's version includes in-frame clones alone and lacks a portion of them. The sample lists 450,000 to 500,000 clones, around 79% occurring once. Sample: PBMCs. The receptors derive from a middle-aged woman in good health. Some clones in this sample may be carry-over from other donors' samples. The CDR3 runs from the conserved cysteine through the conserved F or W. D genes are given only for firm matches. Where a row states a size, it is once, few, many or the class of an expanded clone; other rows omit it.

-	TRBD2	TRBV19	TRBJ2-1	CASRWTSGNNEQFF	TGTGCCAGTAGGTGGACTAGCGGCAACAATGAGCAGTTCTTC
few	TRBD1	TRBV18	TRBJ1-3	CASSPGTGQVTGNTIYF	TGTGCCAGCTCACCCGGGACAGGGCAAGTTACTGGAAACACCATATATTTT
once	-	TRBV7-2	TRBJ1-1	CASRAGDRGWTEAFF	TGTGCCAGCAGAGCCGGGGACCGGGGGTGGACTGAAGCTTTCTTT
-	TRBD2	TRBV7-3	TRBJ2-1	CASSLGLAGVYEQFF	TGTGCCAGCAGCTTAGGCCTAGCGGGAGTCTATGAGCAGTTCTTC
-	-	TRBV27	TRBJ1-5	CASSGMIGQPQHF	TGTGCCAGCAGCGGGATGATCGGCCAGCCCCAGCATTTT
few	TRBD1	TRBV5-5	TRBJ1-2	CASSSQRLQGADGYTF	TGTGCCAGCAGCTCCCAGCGCCTACAGGGGGCGGATGGCTACACCTTC
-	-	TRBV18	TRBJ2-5	CASSLARQETQYF	TGTGCCAGCTCACTGGCGAGACAAGAGACCCAGTACTTC
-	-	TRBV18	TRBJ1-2	CASSPRQATNYGYTF	TGTGCCAGCTCACCTAGACAGGCCACCAACTATGGCTACACCTTC
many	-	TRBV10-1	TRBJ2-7	CASRIGQGGGEQYF	TGCGCCAGCCGGATAGGTCAGGGAGGAGGCGAGCAGTACTTC
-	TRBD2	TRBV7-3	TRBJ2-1	CASSLILAGAGEQFF	TGTGCCAGCAGCTTAATCCTAGCGGGAGCGGGTGAGCAGTTCTTC
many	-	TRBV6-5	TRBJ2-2	CASRRHTNTGELFF	TGTGCCAGTCGGCGACATACAAACACCGGGGAGCTGTTTTTT
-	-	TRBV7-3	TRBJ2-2	CASSPNGSPTGELFF	TGTGCCAGCAGCCCAAACGGATCCCCCACCGGGGAGCTGTTTTTT
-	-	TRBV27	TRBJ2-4	CASSWGVGNIQYF	TGTGCCAGCAGTTGGGGAGTTGGAAACATTCAGTACTTC
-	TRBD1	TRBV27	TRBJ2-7	CASSRTGTGSHEQYF	TGTGCCAGCAGTCGGACCGGGACAGGGTCCCACGAGCAGTACTTC
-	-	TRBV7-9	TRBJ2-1	CASSSGPTTGWEQFF	TGTGCCAGCAGCTCGGGCCCTACTACTGGTTGGGAGCAGTTCTTC
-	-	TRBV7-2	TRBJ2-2	CASSLSSQYGELFF	TGTGCCAGCAGCTTAAGTAGCCAGTACGGGGAGCTGTTTTTT
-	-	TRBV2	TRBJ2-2	CASSVGRRSNTGELFF	TGTGCCAGCAGTGTCGGCAGGCGCTCCAACACCGGGGAGCTGTTTTTT
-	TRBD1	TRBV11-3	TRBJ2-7	CASSFYRGTYEQYF	TGTGCCAGCAGCTTTTACAGGGGGACCTACGAGCAGTACTTC
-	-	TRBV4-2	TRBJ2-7	CASSQERGSYEQYF	TGTGCCAGCAGCCAAGAGCGGGGTTCCTACGAGCAGTACTTC
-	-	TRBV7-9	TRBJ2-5	CASSLGSGAQETQYF	TGTGCCAGCAGCTTAGGGAGCGGTGCGCAAGAGACCCAGTACTTC
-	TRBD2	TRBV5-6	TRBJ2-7	CASSFGTSALSEQYF	TGTGCCAGCAGCTTCGGGACTAGCGCTCTATCCGAGCAGTACTTC
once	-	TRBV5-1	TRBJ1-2	CASSSAGRHYGYTF	TGCGCCAGCAGCTCTGCAGGACGCCACTATGGCTACACCTTC
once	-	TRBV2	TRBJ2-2	CASTPGTTNTGELFF	TGTGCCAGCACACCCGGGACAACGAACACCGGGGAGCTGTTTTTT
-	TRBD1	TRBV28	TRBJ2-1	CASSSPTGAYEQFF	TGTGCCAGCAGTTCCCCGACAGGGGCCTATGAGCAGTTCTTC
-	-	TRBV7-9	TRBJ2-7	CASSLDALPYEQYF	TGTGCCAGCAGCCTGGACGCGCTTCCCTACGAGCAGTACTTC
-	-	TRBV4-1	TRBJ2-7	CASSQATGSRRHEQYF	TGCGCCAGCAGCCAAGCCACCGGGTCCCGACGCCACGAGCAGTACTTC
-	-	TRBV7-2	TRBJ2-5	CASSIQETQYF	TGTGCCAGCAGCATCCAAGAGACCCAGTACTTC
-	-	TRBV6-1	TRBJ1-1	CASSVITGPMNTEAFF	TGTGCCAGCAGTGTCATAACCGGGCCGATGAACACTGAAGCTTTCTTT
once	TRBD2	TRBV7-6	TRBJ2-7	CASSALGGVYEQYF	TGTGCCAGCAGCGCCCTCGGGGGGGTATACGAGCAGTACTTC
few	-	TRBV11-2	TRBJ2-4	CASSYRVTNIQYF	TGTGCCAGCAGCTACAGGGTCACAAACATTCAGTACTTC
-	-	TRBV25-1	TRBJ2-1	CASSAIGGTSTEQFF	TGTGCCAGCAGTGCAATCGGGGGGACATCGACTGAGCAGTTCTTC
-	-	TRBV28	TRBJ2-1	CASRYLRLVSDNEQFF	TGTGCCAGCAGATACCTAAGACTAGTGAGCGACAATGAGCAGTTCTTC